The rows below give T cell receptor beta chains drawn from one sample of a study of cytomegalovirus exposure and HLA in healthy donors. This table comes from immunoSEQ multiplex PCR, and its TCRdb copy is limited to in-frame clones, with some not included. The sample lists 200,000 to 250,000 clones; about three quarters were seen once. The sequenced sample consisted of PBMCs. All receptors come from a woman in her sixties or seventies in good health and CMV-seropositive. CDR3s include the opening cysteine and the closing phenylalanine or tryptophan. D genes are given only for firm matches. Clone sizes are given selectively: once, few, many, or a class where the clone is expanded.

CDR3aa: CASSQSVLAGVAYEQYF
CDR3nt: TGTGCCAGCAGCCAATCGGTCCTAGCGGGGGTAGCCTACGAGCAGTACTTC
j_gene: TRBJ2-7
abundance: NA
v_gene: TRBV16
d_gene: TRBD2

CDR3aa: CAWNPRDYSYEQYF
CDR3nt: TGTGCCTGGAATCCCCGGGACTACTCCTACGAGCAGTACTTC
j_gene: TRBJ2-7
abundance: NA
v_gene: TRBV30
d_gene: TRBD2

CDR3aa: CASSSGTSGLTDTQYF
CDR3nt: TGTGCCAGCAGCTCCGGGACTAGCGGACTCACAGATACGCAGTATTTT
j_gene: TRBJ2-3
abundance: NA
v_gene: TRBV5-5
d_gene: TRBD2

CDR3aa: CASSFSENYGYTF
CDR3nt: TGTGCCAGCAGTTTTTCAGAAAACTATGGCTACACCTTC
j_gene: TRBJ1-2
abundance: NA
v_gene: TRBV27
d_gene: NA

CDR3aa: CASSLGSSGLGKQYF
CDR3nt: TGTGCCAGCAGCTTGGGTTCTAGCGGTTTGGGGAAGCAGTACTTC
j_gene: TRBJ2-7
abundance: NA
v_gene: TRBV5-6
d_gene: TRBD2

CDR3aa: CASSPWSGNEKLFF
CDR3nt: TGTGCCAGCTCACCCTGGAGTGGTAATGAAAAACTGTTTTTT
j_gene: TRBJ1-4
abundance: NA
v_gene: TRBV18
d_gene: NA

CDR3aa: CASSSAVAGELFF
CDR3nt: TGTGCCAGCAGCTCCGCGGTGGCCGGGGAGCTGTTTTTT
j_gene: TRBJ2-2
abundance: NA
v_gene: TRBV11-3
d_gene: NA

CDR3aa: CASSLLPGLSSYEQYF
CDR3nt: TGCGCCAGCAGCTTACTACCGGGACTTTCCTCCTACGAGCAGTACTTC
j_gene: TRBJ2-7
abundance: NA
v_gene: TRBV5-1
d_gene: NA

CDR3aa: CASSLPGDGGYTF
CDR3nt: TGTGCCAGCAGTTTACCGGGAGACGGGGGCTACACCTTC
j_gene: TRBJ1-2
abundance: few
v_gene: TRBV28
d_gene: NA

CDR3aa: CASSFTGQGVNEQFF
CDR3nt: TGCGCCAGCAGCTTTACGGGACAGGGGGTCAATGAGCAGTTCTTC
j_gene: TRBJ2-1
abundance: NA
v_gene: TRBV5-1
d_gene: TRBD1

CDR3aa: CSVGVTGFSYGYTF
CDR3nt: TGCAGCGTGGGGGTGACAGGGTTTAGCTATGGCTACACCTTC
j_gene: TRBJ1-2
abundance: NA
v_gene: TRBV29-1
d_gene: TRBD1

CDR3aa: CASSPMSTDTQYF
CDR3nt: TGTGCCAGCAGCCCTATGTCCACAGATACGCAGTATTTT
j_gene: TRBJ2-3
abundance: NA
v_gene: TRBV4-2
d_gene: NA

CDR3aa: CASSYPGVAIYF
CDR3nt: TGTGCCAGCAGCTACCCCGGTGTCGCCATATATTTT
j_gene: TRBJ1-3
abundance: few
v_gene: TRBV7-2
d_gene: NA

CDR3aa: CASRLRGSNQPQHF
CDR3nt: TGTGCCAGCAGATTACGAGGGAGCAATCAGCCCCAGCATTTT
j_gene: TRBJ1-5
abundance: NA
v_gene: TRBV6-5
d_gene: NA

CDR3aa: CASSVGSDVKQYF
CDR3nt: TGTGCCAGCTCTGTCGGGAGTGATGTCAAGCAGTACTTC
j_gene: TRBJ2-7
abundance: NA
v_gene: TRBV18
d_gene: NA

CDR3aa: CASSLAGKDSPLHF
CDR3nt: TGTGCCAGCAGCTTAGCAGGGAAGGATTCACCCCTCCACTTT
j_gene: TRBJ1-6
abundance: NA
v_gene: TRBV5-4
d_gene: NA

CDR3aa: CASSYDRVGETQYF
CDR3nt: TGCGCCAGCAGCTACGACAGGGTCGGGGAGACCCAGTACTTC
j_gene: TRBJ2-5
abundance: NA
v_gene: TRBV5-1
d_gene: TRBD1

CDR3aa: CASRAGARISYNEQFF
CDR3nt: TGTGCCAGCAGGGCGGGGGCCAGAATCTCCTACAATGAGCAGTTCTTC
j_gene: TRBJ2-1
abundance: NA
v_gene: TRBV6-6
d_gene: NA

CDR3aa: CATIIRGGRTEAFF
CDR3nt: TGTGCCACTATCATAAGGGGGGGTCGGACTGAAGCTTTCTTT
j_gene: TRBJ1-1
abundance: NA
v_gene: TRBV19
d_gene: NA

CDR3aa: CASKTGVNEKLFF
CDR3nt: TGTGCCAGTAAGACAGGGGTCAATGAAAAACTGTTTTTT
j_gene: TRBJ1-4
abundance: NA
v_gene: TRBV19
d_gene: TRBD1

CDR3aa: CASSRYVSGSSLSSYNEQFF
CDR3nt: TGCGCCAGCAGCCGATACGTTAGCGGGAGCTCACTTAGCTCCTACAATGAGCAGTTCTTC
j_gene: TRBJ2-1
abundance: once
v_gene: TRBV5-1
d_gene: TRBD2

CDR3aa: CASIAGGGNEQFF
CDR3nt: TGTGCCAGCATCGCGGGAGGCGGCAATGAGCAGTTCTTC
j_gene: TRBJ2-1
abundance: few
v_gene: TRBV19
d_gene: TRBD2

CDR3aa: CASSQDWGQGEEKLFF
CDR3nt: TGCGCCAGCAGCCAAGATTGGGGGCAGGGAGAGGAAAAACTGTTTTTT
j_gene: TRBJ1-4
abundance: NA
v_gene: TRBV4-1
d_gene: NA

CDR3aa: CASSLTGLGGGYTF
CDR3nt: TGTGCCAGCAGTTTGACAGGGTTGGGGGGTGGCTACACCTTC
j_gene: TRBJ1-2
abundance: NA
v_gene: TRBV27
d_gene: TRBD1

CDR3aa: CASSIGGNSPLHF
CDR3nt: TGTGCCAGTAGTATAGGCGGGAACTCACCCCTCCACTTT
j_gene: TRBJ1-6
abundance: NA
v_gene: TRBV19
d_gene: NA

CDR3aa: CASSISGRASYEQYF
CDR3nt: TGTGCCAGCAGCATTAGCGGGAGGGCGTCCTACGAGCAGTACTTC
j_gene: TRBJ2-7
abundance: NA
v_gene: TRBV7-9
d_gene: TRBD2

CDR3aa: CASSVAGSTANTEAFF
CDR3nt: TGTGCCAGCAGCGTAGCCGGGTCGACAGCGAACACTGAAGCTTTCTTT
j_gene: TRBJ1-1
abundance: NA
v_gene: TRBV9
d_gene: NA